These T cell receptor beta chains were read from a single sample in a study of blood T cell repertoires in COVID-19. Sequencing was performed with immunoSEQ multiplex PCR; in TCRdb, only in-frame clones are kept and a portion is missing. The table records approximately 260,000 clones, about 80% of them present only once. The specimen was peripheral blood. The receptors were gathered from a woman aged 80 or over with active or convalescent COVID-19. The CDR3 runs from the conserved cysteine through the conserved F or W. D genes are given only for firm matches. Clone size appears in some rows only: once, few, many, or a class for an expanded clone.

v_call,d_call,j_call,clone_size,cdr3_aa,cdr3_nt
TRBV6-6,TRBD1,TRBJ1-4,NA,CASSPGRAGGEKLFF,TGTGCCAGCAGCCCAGGGCGGGCAGGGGGTGAAAAACTGTTTTTT
TRBV5-1,TRBD1,TRBJ2-5,few,CASSVGQPGETQYF,TGCGCCAGCAGCGTGGGACAGCCAGGAGAGACCCAGTACTTC
TRBV14,TRBD1,TRBJ1-2,NA,CASSQRSGTAHYGYTF,TGTGCCAGCAGCCAAAGATCCGGGACAGCCCACTATGGCTACACCTTC
TRBV15,TRBD1,TRBJ1-6,NA,CATSSLSGQGSVTLHF,TGTGCCACCAGCAGCCTATCGGGACAGGGATCGGTCACCCTCCACTTT
TRBV7-8,TRBD1,TRBJ2-1,NA,CASSFQGVHNEQFF,TGTGCCAGCAGCTTCCAGGGGGTCCACAATGAGCAGTTCTTC
TRBV5-1,TRBD1,TRBJ1-5,NA,CASSLPAGQDYYQPQHF,TGCGCCAGCAGCTTGCCCGCGGGACAGGACTACTATCAGCCCCAGCATTTT
TRBV28,NA,TRBJ2-7,NA,CASSSQTAGTTAYEQYF,TGTGCCAGCAGTTCGCAAACCGCCGGGACAACCGCCTACGAGCAGTACTTC
TRBV19,NA,TRBJ1-3,NA,CASSRGHDSGNTIYF,TGTGCCAGTAGCCGCGGACACGACTCAGGAAACACCATATATTTT
TRBV18,NA,TRBJ2-5,NA,CASSPPEVQETQYF,TGTGCCAGCTCACCACCGGAGGTGCAAGAGACCCAGTACTTC
TRBV21-1,NA,TRBJ1-1,NA,CASSRARKAFF,TGTGCCAGCAGCAGAGCGAGGAAGGCTTTCTTT
TRBV7-9,NA,TRBJ1-5,NA,CASSLVTQGVKSNQPQHF,TGTGCCAGCAGCCTCGTAACACAGGGTGTGAAGAGTAATCAGCCCCAGCATTTT
TRBV19,TRBD2,TRBJ2-5,NA,CASSRRVTSGGTETQYF,TGTGCCAGTAGTAGACGAGTGACTAGCGGGGGGACAGAGACCCAGTACTTC
TRBV9,TRBD1,TRBJ2-3,NA,CASSGGQGSDTQYF,TGTGCCAGCAGCGGCGGACAGGGCTCAGATACGCAGTATTTT
TRBV6-5,TRBD1,TRBJ1-2,NA,CASSYSGTEYGYTF,TGTGCCAGCAGTTACTCGGGGACAGAGTATGGCTACACCTTC
TRBV6-5,NA,TRBJ1-2,NA,CASSLTQDYGYTF,TGTGCCAGCAGCCTAACACAGGACTATGGCTACACCTTC
TRBV7-2,NA,TRBJ1-1,once,CASSSASRGVDEAFF,TGTGCCAGCAGCTCAGCTTCTCGGGGGGTAGATGAAGCTTTCTTT
TRBV18,TRBD1,TRBJ1-1,NA,CASSPPNRGNTEAFF,TGTGCCAGCTCACCACCGAACAGGGGAAACACTGAAGCTTTCTTT
TRBV5-1,NA,TRBJ2-2,NA,CASRFGDTGELFF,TGCGCCAGCAGGTTCGGGGATACCGGGGAGCTGTTTTTT
TRBV5-1,NA,TRBJ1-6,few,CASSLSGDSSNSPLHF,TGCGCCAGCAGCTTGTCGGGGGATTCGTCTAATTCACCCCTCCACTTT
TRBV19,NA,TRBJ2-2,NA,CASSVRGQNTGELFF,TGTGCCAGTAGTGTTAGGGGCCAGAACACCGGGGAGCTGTTTTTT
TRBV3-1/TRBV3-2,NA,TRBJ1-1,NA,CASSQVYGNTEAFF,TGTGCCAGCAGCCAAGTCTACGGGAACACTGAAGCTTTCTTT
TRBV7-2,NA,TRBJ1-5,NA,CASSLNHGGFGQPQHF,TGTGCCAGCAGCTTAAATCACGGGGGGTTCGGTCAGCCCCAGCATTTT
TRBV2,NA,TRBJ2-2,NA,CASSAQNTGELFF,TGTGCCAGCAGCGCACAGAACACCGGGGAGCTGTTTTTT
TRBV4-2,NA,TRBJ1-1,NA,CASSQAGRDTEAFF,TGTGCCAGCAGCCAAGCGGGGAGGGACACTGAAGCTTTCTTT
TRBV4-1,NA,TRBJ1-4,NA,CASSQDLGSGEKLFF,TGCGCCAGCAGCCAAGATTTAGGTTCGGGTGAAAAACTGTTTTTT
TRBV7-9,TRBD2,TRBJ2-3,NA,CASSLGPSGSPDTQYF,TGTGCCAGCAGCTTAGGCCCTAGCGGGAGCCCCGATACGCAGTATTTT
TRBV29-1,TRBD1,TRBJ1-1,few,CSAEGAHGTEAFF,TGCAGCGCCGAGGGGGCGCATGGGACTGAAGCTTTCTTT
TRBV18,TRBD1,TRBJ1-2,NA,CASSPPGVQGARFGYTF,TGTGCCAGCTCACCACCGGGCGTACAGGGGGCGAGGTTCGGCTACACCTTC
TRBV29-1,NA,TRBJ1-4,NA,CSVGDIATNEKLFF,TGCAGCGTTGGCGACATTGCAACTAATGAAAAACTGTTTTTT
TRBV10-3,NA,TRBJ2-7,NA,CATATYEQYF,TGTGCCACCGCGACCTACGAGCAGTACTTC
TRBV27,TRBD2,TRBJ2-3,NA,CASSWGLARTDTQYF,TGTGCCAGCAGTTGGGGACTAGCCCGCACAGATACGCAGTATTTT
TRBV6-5,NA,TRBJ1-2,NA,CASYSYGYTF,TGTGCCAGTTACTCATATGGCTACACCTTC
TRBV14,NA,TRBJ1-2,NA,CASSRALFNYGYTF,TGTGCCAGCAGCCGGGCCTTATTTAACTATGGCTACACCTTC
TRBV28,TRBD1,TRBJ1-2,NA,CASSPLQGVSYGYTF,TGTGCCAGCAGTCCCCTCCAGGGGGTGTCCTATGGCTACACCTTC
TRBV5-1,NA,TRBJ1-2,once,CASSFTPLGVDGYTF,TGCGCCAGCAGCTTCACACCCTTGGGAGTGGATGGCTACACCTTC
TRBV20-1,NA,TRBJ2-7,few,CSAPYSYEQYF,TGCAGTGCCCCTTATTCCTACGAGCAGTACTTC
TRBV30,TRBD2,TRBJ2-1,NA,CAWSFSGRDNEQFF,TGTGCCTGGAGTTTTAGCGGGCGTGACAATGAGCAGTTCTTC
TRBV6-2/TRBV6-3,TRBD1,TRBJ2-2,few,CASSPGQGASGELFF,TGTGCCAGCAGTCCCGGACAGGGGGCTTCCGGGGAGCTGTTTTTT
TRBV25-1,NA,TRBJ1-1,NA,CASSWEGTEAFF,TGTGCCAGCAGTTGGGAGGGGACTGAAGCTTTCTTT
TRBV5-8,NA,TRBJ1-1,NA,CASSFFIDTMLNTEAFF,TGTGCCAGCAGCTTTTTTATTGACACCATGCTGAACACTGAAGCTTTCTTT
TRBV19,TRBD2,TRBJ2-7,NA,CASSILSGDAYEQYF,TGTGCCAGTAGTATCCTTAGCGGGGACGCCTACGAGCAGTACTTC
TRBV29-1,TRBD1,TRBJ1-3,NA,CSAGDRAGNTIYF,TGCAGCGCCGGGGACAGGGCTGGAAACACCATATATTTT
TRBV6-5,TRBD1,TRBJ2-2,NA,CASKRTGGNTGELFF,TGTGCCAGCAAACGGACAGGGGGCAACACCGGGGAGCTGTTTTTT
TRBV20-1,NA,TRBJ1-4,NA,CSASFSKNEKLFF,TGCAGTGCTAGTTTCAGTAAAAATGAAAAACTGTTTTTT
TRBV18,NA,TRBJ2-3,NA,CASSHPGDTQYF,TGTGCCAGCTCTCACCCCGGGGATACGCAGTATTTT
TRBV10-3,NA,TRBJ1-1,NA,CAIRAAQGGTTEAFF,TGTGCCATCAGGGCCGCACAGGGTGGCACCACTGAAGCTTTCTTT
TRBV12-3/TRBV12-4,NA,TRBJ1-2,NA,CASTRLGARGYTF,TGTGCCAGCACCCGACTGGGGGCGAGGGGCTACACCTTC
TRBV2,NA,TRBJ1-3,once,CASSAPTFGNTIYF,TGTGCCAGCAGCGCCCCTACTTTCGGAAACACCATATATTTT
TRBV6-2/TRBV6-3,NA,TRBJ2-1,NA,CASSQRVRSYNEQFF,TGTGCCAGCAGCCAGCGGGTTAGGTCCTACAATGAGCAGTTCTTC
TRBV5-1,TRBD1,TRBJ1-4,NA,CASSSGTANNEKLFF,TGCGCCAGCAGCTCGGGGACAGCAAATAATGAAAAACTGTTTTTT
TRBV19,TRBD1,TRBJ1-2,once,CASSILRTGGYGYTF,TGTGCCAGTAGTATTCTTCGGACAGGGGGCTATGGCTACACCTTC
TRBV28,TRBD1,TRBJ1-5,once,CASESVQGQNQPQHF,TGTGCCAGCGAATCGGTACAGGGGCAGAATCAGCCCCAGCATTTT
TRBV28,NA,TRBJ1-2,NA,CASSPPRGEVYGYTF,TGTGCCAGCAGTCCGCCGCGGGGGGAGGTCTATGGCTACACCTTC
TRBV19,TRBD1,TRBJ1-4,NA,CASSRPGQGNEKLFF,TGTGCCAGTAGTAGACCGGGACAGGGAAATGAAAAACTGTTTTTT
TRBV5-1,NA,TRBJ1-4,NA,CASSGQSLNEKLFF,TGCGCCAGCAGCGGACAGTCACTTAATGAAAAACTGTTTTTT
TRBV12-5,NA,TRBJ2-2,NA,CASGIGLSGELFF,TGTGCTAGTGGGATTGGGCTATCCGGGGAGCTGTTTTTT
TRBV7-8,TRBD2,TRBJ2-1,NA,CASSRAVLAGPREQFF,TGTGCCAGCAGCCGAGCCGTGCTAGCGGGACCAAGAGAGCAGTTCTTC
TRBV7-9,NA,TRBJ2-1,NA,CASSLSGLLLLYNEQFF,TGTGCCAGCAGCTTATCGGGACTCCTCCTCCTTTACAATGAGCAGTTCTTC
TRBV11-2,TRBD1,TRBJ1-1,NA,CASSQLTGEMRNTEAFF,TGTGCCAGCAGCCAGTTAACAGGGGAGATGCGGAACACTGAAGCTTTCTTT